These T cell receptor beta chains were read from a single sample in a study of blood T cells in healthy people across ages. TCRdb fed the 5' RACE reads into MiXCR, producing one record per CDR3 protein. The sample contains around 800,000 distinct CDR3 sequences, 40% to 50% of which appear only once. Sequencing was carried out using blood. These TCRs come from a man aged 55 to 69 in good health. Both conserved end residues are trimmed from each CDR3.

len,v_gene,j_gene,CDR3aa
10,TRBV7-4,TRBJ2-7,ATPWGSYEQY
10,TRBV18,TRBJ1-2,ASSPDNYGYT
14,TRBV14,TRBJ2-6,ASSQVLVSGANVLT
11,TRBV6-2/TRBV6-3,TRBJ2-5,ASSTGGRIEQY
13,TRBV10-3,-,AIRRGDSYQETQY
12,TRBV20-1,TRBJ2-1,SAHGTKRDNEQF
15,TRBV7-9,TRBJ2-4,ASSLDRGRQTKNIQY
15,TRBV3-1,TRBJ2-4,ASSQGPGTGDQNIQY
13,TRBV12-3/TRBV12-4,TRBJ2-5,ASRQGLAGQETQY
17,TRBV2,TRBJ2-4,ASTGRDRAPLLAKNIQY
11,TRBV2,TRBJ1-2,ASSLQGRRGYT
13,TRBV27,TRBJ1-4,ASSPQGPKNEKLF
11,TRBV2,TRBJ2-7,ARGTGGSYEQY
14,TRBV28,TRBJ2-2,ASSATRTANTGELF
16,TRBV4-3,TRBJ2-5,ASSQDLSGTGGLETQY
12,TRBV20-1,TRBJ2-1,SASPATSGDEQF
12,TRBV11-1,TRBJ1-1,ATNHLDRGTEAF
13,TRBV11-1,TRBJ2-1,ASSYGGTGRNEQF
12,TRBV7-6,TRBJ1-1,ASSSRDRVTEAF
11,TRBV7-2,TRBJ2-5,ASNPRRGETQY
14,TRBV21-1,TRBJ1-6,ASRRGGVANNSPLH
10,TRBV12-5,TRBJ1-2,ASGTGGSGYT
15,TRBV13,TRBJ2-1,ASSLKGGLGSYNEQF
11,TRBV6-1,TRBJ1-1,ASSGTGTGEAF
13,TRBV20-1,TRBJ1-2,SARMWGRANYGYT
10,TRBV30,TRBJ1-4,AWRRFLAKLF
13,TRBV6-2/TRBV6-3,TRBJ1-1,ASSYSSGLNAEAF
11,TRBV5-1,-,ASSLDGEGTQY
10,TRBV12-3/TRBV12-4,TRBJ2-5,ASGQTPATQY
13,TRBV7-2,TRBJ2-7,ASSSPRTGVVEQY
11,TRBV7-9,TRBJ2-6,TSIYSGANVLT
13,TRBV18,TRBJ2-7,ASSPGQVGVYEQY
15,TRBV28,TRBJ2-5,ASSSQQTSKYQETQY
13,TRBV10-3,-,TISETGQADKTQY
11,TRBV6-5,TRBJ2-1,ASSSVGDNEQF
11,TRBV29-1,TRBJ2-7,SVFGDRGAEQY
15,TRBV27,TRBJ1-6,AGSLVAFSSYNSPLH
11,TRBV21-1,TRBJ2-7,ASSGGVPHEQY
11,TRBV6-5,TRBJ2-7,ASIPDRGDEQY
14,TRBV4-3,TRBJ1-5,ASSQGPGQGNQPQH
15,TRBV19,TRBJ1-4,ASSPRRGSATNEKLF
13,TRBV5-1,TRBJ2-4,ASKTGQGATNEQY
11,TRBV2,TRBJ1-5,ASSEVSNQPQH
11,TRBV9,TRBJ2-5,ASSVRGTETQY